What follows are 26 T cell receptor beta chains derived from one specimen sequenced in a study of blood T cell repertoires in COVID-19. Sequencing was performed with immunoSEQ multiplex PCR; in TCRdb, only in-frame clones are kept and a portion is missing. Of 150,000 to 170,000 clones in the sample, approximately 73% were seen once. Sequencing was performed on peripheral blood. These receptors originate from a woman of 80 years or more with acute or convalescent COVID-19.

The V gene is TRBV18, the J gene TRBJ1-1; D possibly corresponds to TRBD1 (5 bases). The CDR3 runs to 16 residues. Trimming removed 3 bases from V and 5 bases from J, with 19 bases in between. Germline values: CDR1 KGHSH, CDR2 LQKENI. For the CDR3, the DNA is TGTGCCAGCTCACCGATACAGGAATTGGGTAATACTGAAGCTTTCTTT. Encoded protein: CASSPIQELGNTEAFF.

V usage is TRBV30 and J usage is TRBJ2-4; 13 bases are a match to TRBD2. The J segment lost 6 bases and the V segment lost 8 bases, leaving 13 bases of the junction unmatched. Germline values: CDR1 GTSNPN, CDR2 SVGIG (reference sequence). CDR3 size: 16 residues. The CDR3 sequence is CATSGTSGIFANIQYF. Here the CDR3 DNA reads TGTGCCACCTCCGGGACTAGCGGGATCTTCGCAAACATTCAGTACTTC. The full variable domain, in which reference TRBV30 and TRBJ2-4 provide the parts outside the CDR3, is SQTIHQWPATLVQPVGSPLSLECTVEGTSNPNLYWYRQAAGRGLQLLFYSVGIGQISSEVPQNLSASRPQDRQFILSSKKLLLSDSGFYLCATSGTSGIFANIQYFGAGTRLSVL.

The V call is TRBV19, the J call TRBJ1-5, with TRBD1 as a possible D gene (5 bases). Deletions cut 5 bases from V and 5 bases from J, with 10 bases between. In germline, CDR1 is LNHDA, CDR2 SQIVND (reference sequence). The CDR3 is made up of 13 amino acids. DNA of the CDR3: TGTGCCAGTAGTCGCACAGGCGATCAGCCCCAGCATTTT. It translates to CASSRTGDQPQHF.

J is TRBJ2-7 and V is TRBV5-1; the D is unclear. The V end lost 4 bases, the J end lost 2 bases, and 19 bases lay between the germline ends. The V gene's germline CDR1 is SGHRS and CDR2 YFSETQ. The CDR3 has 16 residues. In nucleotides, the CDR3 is TGCGCCAGCAGCCCAAGGCTCAGCCAGGTCCCCTACGAGCAGTACTTC. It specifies CASSPRLSQVPYEQYF. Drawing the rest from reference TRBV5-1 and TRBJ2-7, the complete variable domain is KAGVTQTPRYLIKTRGQQVTLSCSPISGHRSVSWYQQTPGQGLQFLFEYFSETQRNKGNFPGRFSGRQFSNSRSEMNVSTLELGDSALYLCASSPRLSQVPYEQYFGPGTRLTVT.

The CDR3, as DNA: TGTGCCAGCAGCTTAGGAGGGCACAATGAGCAGTTCTTC. Translation gives CASSLGGHNEQFF. The chain recombines TRBV7-9 with TRBJ2-1, with a weak D call TRBD2 (5 bases). Trimming took 1 base from V and 5 from J, leaving 6 bases between them. The CDR3 is made up of 13 amino acids. The germline gives CDR1 SEHNR, CDR2 FQNEAQ (reference sequence).

The CDR3 spells CASSMKPPPLNTEAFF. DNA of the CDR3: TGTGCCAGTAGTATGAAGCCGCCACCTCTGAACACTGAAGCTTTCTTT. The chain uses TRBV19 and TRBJ1-1, with D unresolved. Germline assignment: CDR1 LNHDA and CDR2 SQIVND (reference sequence). The CDR3 loop spans 16 amino acids. Trimming stripped 3 bases from V and 0 bases from J, with 14 bases between.

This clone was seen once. The CDR3 here is CSVLREAGLNTEAFF. For the CDR3, the DNA is TGCAGCGTCCTAAGAGAGGCAGGGCTGAACACTGAAGCTTTCTTT. The chain couples TRBV29-1 to TRBJ1-1, with a weak D call TRBD1 (5 bases). The CDR3 has 15 residues. Between the trimmed V and J ends, which lost 6 bases and 0 bases, there was a span of 17 bases. CDR1 SQVTM and CDR2 ANQGSEA come from the germline V gene.

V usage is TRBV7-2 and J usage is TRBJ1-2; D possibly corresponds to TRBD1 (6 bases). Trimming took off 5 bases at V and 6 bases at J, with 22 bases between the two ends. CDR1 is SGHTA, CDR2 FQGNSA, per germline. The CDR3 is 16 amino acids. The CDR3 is CASSPRTARQWNGYTF. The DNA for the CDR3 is TGTGCCAGCAGCCCTCGGACAGCCCGTCAGTGGAATGGCTACACCTTC. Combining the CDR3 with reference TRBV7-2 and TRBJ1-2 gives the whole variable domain GAGVSQSPSNKVTEKGKDVELRCDPISGHTALYWYRQSLGQGLEFLIYFQGNSAPDKSGLPSDRFSAERTGGSVSTLTIQRTQQEDSAVYLCASSPRTARQWNGYTFGSGTRLTVV.

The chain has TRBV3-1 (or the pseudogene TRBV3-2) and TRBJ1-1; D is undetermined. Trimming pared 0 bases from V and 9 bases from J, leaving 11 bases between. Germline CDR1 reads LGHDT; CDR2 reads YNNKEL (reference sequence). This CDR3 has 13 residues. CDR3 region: CASSQDEEIKAFF. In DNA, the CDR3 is TGTGCCAGCAGCCAAGACGAGGAGATAAAAGCTTTCTTT.

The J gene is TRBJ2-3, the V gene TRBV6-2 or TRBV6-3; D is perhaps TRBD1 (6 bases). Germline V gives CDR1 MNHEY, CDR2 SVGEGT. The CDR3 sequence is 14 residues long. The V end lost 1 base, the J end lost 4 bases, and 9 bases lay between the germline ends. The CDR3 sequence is CASSYWGPADTQYF. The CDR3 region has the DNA TGTGCCAGCAGTTACTGGGGGCCGGCAGATACGCAGTATTTT.

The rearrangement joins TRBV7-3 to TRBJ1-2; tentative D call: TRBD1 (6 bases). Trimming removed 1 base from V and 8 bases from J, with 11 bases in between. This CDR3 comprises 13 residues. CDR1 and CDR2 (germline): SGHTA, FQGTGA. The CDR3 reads CASSLNRADGYTF. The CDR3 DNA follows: TGTGCCAGCAGCTTAAACAGGGCGGACGGCTACACCTTC.

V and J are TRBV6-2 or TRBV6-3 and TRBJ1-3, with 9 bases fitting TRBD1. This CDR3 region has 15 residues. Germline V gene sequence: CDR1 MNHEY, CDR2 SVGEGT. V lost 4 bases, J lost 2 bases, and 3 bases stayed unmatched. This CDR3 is CASSWTGEAGNTIYF. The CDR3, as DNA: TGTGCCAGCAGTTGGACAGGGGAGGCTGGAAACACCATATATTTT.

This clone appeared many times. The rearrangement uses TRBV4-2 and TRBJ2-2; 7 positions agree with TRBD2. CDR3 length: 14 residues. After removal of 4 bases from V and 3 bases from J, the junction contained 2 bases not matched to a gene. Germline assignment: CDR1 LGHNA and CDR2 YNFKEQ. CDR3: CASSPGGDTGELFF. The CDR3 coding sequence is TGTGCCAGCAGCCCTGGGGGGGACACCGGGGAGCTGTTTTTT.

The CDR3 sequence: CATSDSKQGGFETQYF. CDR3 nucleotide sequence: TGTGCCACCAGTGATTCCAAACAGGGAGGGTTCGAGACCCAGTACTTC. This sequence joins TRBV24-1 and TRBJ2-5, with D possibly TRBD2 on 7 matching bases. V was clipped by 2 bases and J by 5 bases, with 17 bases between them. The germline V gene encodes CDR1 KGHDR and CDR2 SFDVKD. The CDR3 has 16 amino acids.

The CDR3 spells CASSDDGPNRVIEKLFF. In DNA, the CDR3 is TGTGCCAGCAGTGACGACGGGCCCAACAGGGTTATTGAAAAACTGTTTTTT. This chain joins TRBV2 and TRBJ1-4, with D maybe TRBD1 (6 bases). Trimming left V 3 bases short and J 7 bases short, with 21 bases between. CDR1 and CDR2 from the germline V gene are SNHLY and FYNNEI. This CDR3 has 17 residues.

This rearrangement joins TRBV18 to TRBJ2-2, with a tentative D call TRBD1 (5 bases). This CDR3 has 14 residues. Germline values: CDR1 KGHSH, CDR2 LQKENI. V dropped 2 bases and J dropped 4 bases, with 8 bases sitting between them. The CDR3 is CASSPRQSTGELFF. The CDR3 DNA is TGTGCCAGCTCACCAAGACAGAGCACCGGGGAGCTGTTTTTT.

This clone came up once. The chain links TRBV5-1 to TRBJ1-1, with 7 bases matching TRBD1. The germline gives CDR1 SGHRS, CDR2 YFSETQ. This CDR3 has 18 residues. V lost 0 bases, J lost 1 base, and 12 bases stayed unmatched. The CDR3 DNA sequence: TGCGCCAGCAGCTTGGGCAGGGAGTGGAACAGGGGGAACACTGAAGCTTTCTTT. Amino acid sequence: CASSLGREWNRGNTEAFF.

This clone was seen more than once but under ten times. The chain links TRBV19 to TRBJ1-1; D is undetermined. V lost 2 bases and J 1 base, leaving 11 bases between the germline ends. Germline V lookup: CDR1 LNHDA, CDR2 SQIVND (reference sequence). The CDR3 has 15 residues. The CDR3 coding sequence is TGTGCCAGTAGTATATCACCAGGAAGGAACACTGAAGCTTTCTTT. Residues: CASSISPGRNTEAFF.

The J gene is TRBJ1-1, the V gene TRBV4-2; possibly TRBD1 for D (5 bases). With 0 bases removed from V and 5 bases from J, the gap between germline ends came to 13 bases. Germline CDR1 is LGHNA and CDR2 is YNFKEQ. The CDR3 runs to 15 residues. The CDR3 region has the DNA TGTGCCAGCAGCCAAGATTGGCAGGGAGGAACTGAAGCTTTCTTT. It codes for CASSQDWQGGTEAFF.

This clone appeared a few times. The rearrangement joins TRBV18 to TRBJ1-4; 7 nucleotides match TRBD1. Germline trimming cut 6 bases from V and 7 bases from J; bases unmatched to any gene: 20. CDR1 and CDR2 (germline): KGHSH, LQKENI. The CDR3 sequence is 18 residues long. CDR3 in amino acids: CASSLQDSLTGLGEKLFF. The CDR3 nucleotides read TGTGCCAGCTCCCTACAGGACTCTCTGACAGGGTTGGGTGAAAAACTGTTTTTT.

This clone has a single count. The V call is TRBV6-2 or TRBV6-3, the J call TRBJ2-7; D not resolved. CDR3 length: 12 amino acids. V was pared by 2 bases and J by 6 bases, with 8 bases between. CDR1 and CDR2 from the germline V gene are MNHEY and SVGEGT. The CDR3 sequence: CASSYPVAEQYF. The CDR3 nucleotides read TGTGCCAGCAGTTACCCCGTGGCCGAGCAGTACTTC.

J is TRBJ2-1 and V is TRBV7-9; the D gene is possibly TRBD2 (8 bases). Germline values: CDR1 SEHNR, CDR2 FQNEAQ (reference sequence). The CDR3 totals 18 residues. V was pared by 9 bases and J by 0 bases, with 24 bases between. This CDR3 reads CASRGLAGIASSYNEQFF. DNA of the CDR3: TGTGCCAGTAGGGGGCTAGCGGGTATCGCTAGCTCCTACAATGAGCAGTTCTTC. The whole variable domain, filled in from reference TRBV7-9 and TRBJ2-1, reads DTGVSQNPRHKITKRGQNVTFRCDPISEHNRLYWYRQTLGQGPEFLTYFQNEAQLEKSRLLSDRFSAERPKGSFSTLEIQRTEQGDSAMYLCASRGLAGIASSYNEQFFGPGTRLTVL.

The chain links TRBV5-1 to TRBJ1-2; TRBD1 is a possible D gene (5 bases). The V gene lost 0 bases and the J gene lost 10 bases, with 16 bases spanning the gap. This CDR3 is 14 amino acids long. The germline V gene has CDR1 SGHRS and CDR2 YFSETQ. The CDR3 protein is CASSLGLSEGDYTF. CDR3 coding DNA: TGCGCCAGCAGCTTGGGCCTCTCAGAAGGGGACTACACCTTC.

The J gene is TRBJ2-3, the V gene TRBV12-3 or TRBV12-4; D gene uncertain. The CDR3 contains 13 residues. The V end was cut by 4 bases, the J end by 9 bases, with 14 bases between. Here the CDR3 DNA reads TGTGCCAGCAGTTCCGGAGCTCTCTTAACGCAGTATTTT. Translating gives CASSSGALLTQYF.

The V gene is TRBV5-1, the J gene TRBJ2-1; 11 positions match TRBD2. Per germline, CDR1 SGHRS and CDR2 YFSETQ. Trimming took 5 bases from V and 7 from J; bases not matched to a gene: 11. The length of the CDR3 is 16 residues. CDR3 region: CASRTPGTSGVNEQFF. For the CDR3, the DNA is TGCGCCAGCAGAACCCCCGGGACTAGCGGAGTAAATGAGCAGTTCTTC.

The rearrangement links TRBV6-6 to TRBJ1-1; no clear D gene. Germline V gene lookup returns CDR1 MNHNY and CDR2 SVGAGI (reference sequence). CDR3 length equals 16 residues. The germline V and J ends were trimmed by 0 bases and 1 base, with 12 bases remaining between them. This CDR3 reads CASSYSRGSTNTEAFF. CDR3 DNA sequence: TGTGCCAGCAGTTACTCCCGTGGGAGCACGAACACTGAAGCTTTCTTT.